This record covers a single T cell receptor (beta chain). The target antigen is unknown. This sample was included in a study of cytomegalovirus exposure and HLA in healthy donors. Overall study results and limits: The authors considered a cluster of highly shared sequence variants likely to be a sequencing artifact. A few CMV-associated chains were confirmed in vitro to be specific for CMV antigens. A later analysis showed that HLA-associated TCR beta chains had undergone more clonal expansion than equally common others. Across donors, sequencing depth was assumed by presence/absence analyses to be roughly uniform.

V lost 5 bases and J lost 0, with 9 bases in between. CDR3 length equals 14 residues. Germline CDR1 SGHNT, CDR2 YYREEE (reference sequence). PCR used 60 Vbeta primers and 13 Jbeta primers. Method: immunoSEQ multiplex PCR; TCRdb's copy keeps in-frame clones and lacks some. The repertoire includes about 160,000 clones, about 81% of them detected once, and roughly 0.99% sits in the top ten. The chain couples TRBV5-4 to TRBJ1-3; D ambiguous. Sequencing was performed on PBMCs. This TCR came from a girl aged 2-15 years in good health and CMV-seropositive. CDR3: CASSFSGSGNTIYF. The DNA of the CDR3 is TGTGCCAGCAGTTTCTCGGGCTCTGGAAACACCATATATTTT.